These T cell receptor beta chains were read from a single sample in a study of blood T cell repertoires in COVID-19. Some clones are missing from TCRdb's copy, which holds only in-frame ones; the method was immunoSEQ multiplex PCR. Seen here are about 190,000 clones, more than 75% observed once, and the top ten hold approximately 6%. Sequencing used peripheral blood. The receptors come from a middle-aged man with active or convalescent COVID-19. Both conserved end residues are part of each CDR3. Each record gives: D gene, J gene, V gene, clone size, CDR3 protein, CDR3 DNA. A D gene is named only where the DNA matches it firmly. Not all rows give a size; the values are once, few, many and, for expanded clones, a class.

TRBD1 TRBJ1-2 TRBV11-2 . CASSLDLWQGGYGYTF TGTGCCAGCAGCTTAGATCTTTGGCAGGGGGGCTATGGCTACACCTTC
TRBD1 TRBJ2-5 TRBV24-1 once CATSDLRGQGGETQYF TGTGCCACCAGTGATTTGCGGGGACAGGGGGGGGAGACCCAGTACTTC
. TRBJ1-2 TRBV6-5 . CASSYGRYGYTF TGTGCCAGCAGTTACGGGCGCTATGGCTACACCTTC
. TRBJ1-5 TRBV28 . CASRLGTKNQPQHF TGTGCCAGCAGGCTCGGGACAAAGAATCAGCCCCAGCATTTT
TRBD2 TRBJ2-7 TRBV6-6 . CASSYLASGSYEQYF TGTGCCAGCAGTTATCTGGCTAGCGGGAGCTACGAGCAGTACTTC
TRBD1 TRBJ1-2 TRBV5-1 . CASSRATGMNYGYTF TGCGCCAGCAGCCGCGCGACAGGGATGAACTATGGCTACACCTTC
TRBD2 TRBJ2-3 TRBV5-1 . CASSLELAGVGADTQYF TGCGCCAGCAGCTTGGAACTAGCGGGTGTTGGGGCAGATACGCAGTATTTT
. TRBJ2-1 TRBV7-2 . CASSFRSRGSSYNEQFF TGTGCCAGCAGCTTTCGGAGTAGGGGAAGCTCCTACAATGAGCAGTTCTTC
. TRBJ1-1 TRBV5-6 . CASSFLAIASGTEAFF TGTGCCAGCAGCTTTCTTGCGATCGCAAGCGGGACTGAAGCTTTCTTT
. TRBJ2-4 TRBV29-1 once CSVEKGQAKNIQYF TGCAGCGTCGAGAAAGGACAAGCCAAAAACATTCAGTACTTC
. TRBJ1-1 TRBV25-1 . CASSDLWGGRPEAFF TGTGCCAGCAGTGACCTATGGGGGGGGCGCCCTGAAGCTTTCTTT
TRBD2 TRBJ2-1 TRBV19 . CASSIPPQASGGVYNEQFF TGTGCCAGTAGTATCCCACCTCAGGCTAGCGGGGGGGTATACAATGAGCAGTTCTTC
. TRBJ2-3 TRBV29-1 . CSAYTDTQYF TGCAGCGCCTATACAGATACGCAGTATTTT
. TRBJ2-7 TRBV6-5 . CASSWSESYEQYF TGTGCCAGCAGTTGGTCAGAATCCTACGAGCAGTACTTC
. TRBJ2-1 TRBV12-3/TRBV12-4 . CASSLSLYNEQFF TGTGCCAGCAGTTTATCTCTTTACAATGAGCAGTTCTTC